The entry that follows covers one T cell receptor (beta chain) sequence. Deep was the level at which the assay was run. Sequencing was performed with immunoSEQ multiplex PCR; in TCRdb, only in-frame clones are kept and a portion is missing. Of about 1.1 million clones detected, approximately 75% appear once; the ten largest clones hold roughly 0.9%. This record belongs to a study of shared clonotypes between healthy human individuals. About the research overall: Each donor contributed plates that comprised three CD4 naive, three CD4 memory, two CD8 naive and one CD8 memory.

CDR3 size: 17 residues. Germline loops: CDR1 MGHRA, CDR2 YSYEKL. V was clipped by 5 bases and J by 4 bases; unmatched bases: 12. Healthy HIV-negative adults without recent acute infections or vaccinations served as donors. It was into CD45RA+ naive and CD45RA-negative memory subsets that the CD4+ cells were split. The chain combines TRBV4-1 with TRBJ2-2, with 8 bases fitting TRBD1. Sequencing was carried out using memory CD4+ T cells from PBMCs. The subset: CD45RA-negative fraction. The TCR sequence derives from a man younger than 30 in good health. Some clones in this sample may be carry-over from other donors' samples. The CDR3 is CASSSYAGGRGTGELFF. The CDR3 nucleotides are TGCGCCAGCAGCTCATATGCAGGGGGCCGGGGCACCGGGGAGCTGTTTTTT.